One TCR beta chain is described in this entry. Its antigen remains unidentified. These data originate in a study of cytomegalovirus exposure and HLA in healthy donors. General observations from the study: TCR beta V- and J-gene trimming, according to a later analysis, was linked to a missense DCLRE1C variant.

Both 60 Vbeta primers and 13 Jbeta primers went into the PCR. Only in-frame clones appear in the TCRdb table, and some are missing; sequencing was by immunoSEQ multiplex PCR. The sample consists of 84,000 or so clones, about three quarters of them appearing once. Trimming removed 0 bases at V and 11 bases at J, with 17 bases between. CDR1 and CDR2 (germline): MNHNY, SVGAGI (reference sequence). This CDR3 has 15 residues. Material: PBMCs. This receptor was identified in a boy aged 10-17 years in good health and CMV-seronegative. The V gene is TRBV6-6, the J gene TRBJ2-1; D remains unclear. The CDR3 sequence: CASSYSKVETDQQFF. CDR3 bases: TGTGCCAGCAGTTACTCGAAGGTGGAGACCGATCAGCAGTTCTTC.